This record covers a single T cell receptor beta chain. The sample is drawn from a study of blood T cell repertoires in COVID-19. Turning to the study itself: The cDNA or gDNA used as material had been derived from T cells, B-cell-depleted T cells, or PBMCs.

The V gene lost 0 bases and the J gene lost 2 bases, with 11 bases spanning the gap. The CDR3 totals 15 residues. Germline-derived CDR1 and CDR2 are SGHDT and YYEEEE. Methods used by the authors: It was from reference gene primer amplification that nucleated cell counts were estimated. The table came from immunoSEQ multiplex PCR; TCRdb's copy has only in-frame clones and leaves some out. V, J and clone size are taken as reported in that table, and D and trimming were inferred from the DNA itself. The table includes roughly 70,000 clones, around 90% detected once. The sequence came from a man in his fifties with acute or convalescent COVID-19. The chain joins TRBV5-6 to TRBJ2-5; D call uncertain. Sequencing was done on a sample of peripheral blood. Here the CDR3 DNA reads TGTGCCAGCAGCTTGGTTCATACCAGGCAAGAGACCCAGTACTTC. Encoded protein: CASSLVHTRQETQYF.